A selection of T cell receptor beta chains follows, all from one sample in a study of blood T cell repertoires in COVID-19. TCRdb's table, derived via immunoSEQ multiplex PCR, lists solely in-frame clones and lacks some. The sample has around 68,000 clones, approximately 83% seen once. Sequencing was carried out using peripheral blood. The receptors derive from a man aged 35-49 years with COVID-19, enrolled during active disease. Each CDR3 is given with its conserved first and last residue. D genes are given only for firm matches. Part of the rows lack a size; the others show once, few, many or a class for expanded clones.

V: TRBV6-2/TRBV6-3; D: NA; size: once; J: TRBJ2-1; length: 15; CDR3: CASSFTGRGYNEQFF; DNA: TGTGCCAGCAGCTTTACAGGGAGAGGGTACAATGAGCAGTTCTTC
V: TRBV10-2; D: TRBD1; size: NA; J: TRBJ1-1; length: 15; CDR3: CASSGLNTQGPEAFF; DNA: TGCGCCAGCAGCGGTTTGAATACACAGGGGCCTGAAGCTTTCTTT
V: TRBV18; D: TRBD1; size: few; J: TRBJ2-7; length: 14; CDR3: CASSPIDRGYEQYF; DNA: TGTGCCAGCTCACCAATTGACAGGGGCTACGAGCAGTACTTC
V: TRBV6-5; D: TRBD1; size: NA; J: TRBJ1-4; length: 15; CDR3: CASQGASMGKEKLFF; DNA: TGTGCCAGCCAGGGGGCCTCCATGGGGAAGGAAAAACTGTTTTTT
V: TRBV6-5; D: NA; size: NA; J: TRBJ1-1; length: 14; CDR3: CASSSDSMNTEAFF; DNA: TGTGCCAGCAGTTCTGACAGTATGAACACTGAAGCTTTCTTT
V: TRBV5-1; D: TRBD1; size: NA; J: TRBJ1-2; length: 15; CDR3: CASSSGQGAQDGYTF; DNA: TGCGCCAGCAGCTCCGGACAGGGGGCGCAAGATGGCTACACCTTC
V: TRBV2; D: NA; size: NA; J: TRBJ2-6; length: 15; CDR3: CASSPRRTGANVLTF; DNA: TGTGCCAGCAGTCCGCGGAGAACCGGGGCCAACGTCCTGACTTTC
V: TRBV5-4; D: TRBD1; size: NA; J: TRBJ2-5; length: 15; CDR3: CASSPGQGVGKTQYF; DNA: TGTGCCAGCAGCCCCGGACAGGGGGTGGGTAAGACCCAGTACTTC
V: TRBV10-3; D: TRBD1; size: once; J: TRBJ1-5; length: 15; CDR3: CAISDGDRDNQPQHF; DNA: TGTGCCATCAGTGATGGGGACAGGGACAATCAGCCCCAGCATTTT
V: TRBV18; D: NA; size: few; J: TRBJ1-1; length: 13; CDR3: CASSLLEDNEAFF; DNA: TGTGCCAGCTCCCTGTTGGAGGATAATGAAGCTTTCTTT
V: TRBV30; D: NA; size: NA; J: TRBJ2-3; length: 14; CDR3: CAWSITGIADTQYF; DNA: TGTGCCTGGAGTATAACAGGGATCGCAGATACGCAGTATTTT
V: TRBV2; D: TRBD1; size: once; J: TRBJ1-2; length: 14; CDR3: CASRQTGSDNGYTF; DNA: TGTGCCAGCAGACAGACAGGGAGCGACAATGGCTACACCTTC
V: TRBV6-5; D: TRBD1; size: NA; J: TRBJ2-5; length: 15; CDR3: CASNEGGTGEETQYF; DNA: TGTGCCAGCAACGAGGGAGGGACAGGGGAAGAGACCCAGTACTTC
V: TRBV2; D: NA; size: NA; J: TRBJ1-2; length: 12; CDR3: CASSDRGDGYTF; DNA: TGTGCCAGCAGTGACAGGGGTGACGGCTACACCTTC
V: TRBV25-1; D: NA; size: once; J: TRBJ2-7; length: 15; CDR3: CASSDGAISPSGQYF; DNA: TGTGCCAGCAGTGATGGAGCGATTTCCCCCTCGGGACAGTACTTC
V: TRBV5-1; D: TRBD2; size: few; J: TRBJ2-5; length: 17; CDR3: CASSLDSAGEPQETQYF; DNA: TGCGCCAGCAGCTTGGATTCAGCGGGGGAACCTCAAGAGACCCAGTACTTC
V: TRBV28; D: TRBD1; size: NA; J: TRBJ2-7; length: 12; CDR3: CANSITGVEQYF; DNA: TGTGCCAACAGCATCACAGGGGTCGAGCAGTACTTC
V: TRBV5-4; D: TRBD1; size: NA; J: TRBJ1-3; length: 16; CDR3: CASSTRTGRSGNTIYF; DNA: TGTGCCAGCAGCACTCGGACAGGGAGGTCTGGAAACACCATATATTTT
V: TRBV3-1/TRBV3-2; D: TRBD2; size: NA; J: TRBJ2-1; length: 16; CDR3: CASSQSPGLAGNEQFF; DNA: TGTGCCAGCAGCCAGTCCCCGGGACTAGCGGGGAATGAGCAGTTCTTC
V: TRBV5-5; D: NA; size: once; J: TRBJ2-5; length: 13; CDR3: CASSLYPEETQYF; DNA: TGTGCCAGCAGCTTGTATCCGGAAGAGACCCAGTACTTC
V: TRBV2; D: TRBD1; size: NA; J: TRBJ1-1; length: 14; CDR3: CASRSGTETFEAFF; DNA: TGTGCCAGCAGATCCGGGACAGAAACGTTCGAAGCTTTCTTT
V: TRBV3-1/TRBV3-2; D: TRBD2; size: few; J: TRBJ2-1; length: 15; CDR3: CASSHAGGMYNEQFF; DNA: TGTGCCAGCAGCCATGCGGGGGGGATGTACAATGAGCAGTTCTTC
V: TRBV7-2; D: TRBD2; size: NA; J: TRBJ2-2; length: 17; CDR3: CASSPGLAARRGGELFF; DNA: TGTGCCAGCAGCCCGGGACTAGCGGCCCGGAGGGGCGGGGAGCTGTTTTTT
V: TRBV11-3; D: TRBD2; size: NA; J: TRBJ2-1; length: 15; CDR3: CASSFGSGGGNEQFF; DNA: TGTGCCAGCAGCTTCGGTAGCGGGGGAGGCAATGAGCAGTTCTTC
V: TRBV9; D: NA; size: NA; J: TRBJ2-2; length: 15; CDR3: CASSVDGATTGELFF; DNA: TGTGCCAGCAGCGTAGATGGAGCTACCACCGGGGAGCTGTTTTTT
V: TRBV6-6; D: TRBD2; size: NA; J: TRBJ2-3; length: 13; CDR3: CASILTSGDTQYF; DNA: TGTGCCAGCATCCTTACTAGCGGGGATACGCAGTATTTT
V: TRBV3-1/TRBV3-2; D: TRBD1; size: NA; J: TRBJ1-6; length: 13; CDR3: CASSPGQNSPLHF; DNA: TGTGCCAGCAGTCCGGGACAGAATTCACCCCTCCACTTT
V: TRBV3-1/TRBV3-2; D: NA; size: NA; J: TRBJ1-2; length: 15; CDR3: CASSQTVLRGYGYTF; DNA: TGTGCCAGCAGCCAAACGGTGTTAAGAGGCTATGGCTACACCTTC
V: TRBV6-2/TRBV6-3; D: NA; size: NA; J: TRBJ2-3; length: 15; CDR3: CASSYEGGYTDTQYF; DNA: TGTGCCAGCAGTTACGAGGGCGGATACACAGATACGCAGTATTTT
V: TRBV3-1/TRBV3-2; D: TRBD1; size: few; J: TRBJ1-2; length: 15; CDR3: CASSQYRDRAHGYTF; DNA: TGTGCCAGCAGCCAATACCGGGACAGGGCCCATGGCTACACCTTC
V: TRBV7-9; D: TRBD1; size: NA; J: TRBJ1-2; length: 15; CDR3: CASSTGGQGYYGYTF; DNA: TGTGCCAGCAGTACGGGGGGACAGGGGTACTATGGCTACACCTTC
V: TRBV5-4; D: TRBD2; size: NA; J: TRBJ2-5; length: 15; CDR3: CASSYPPGGAETQYF; DNA: TGTGCCAGCAGCTACCCCCCCGGGGGGGCGGAGACCCAGTACTTC
V: TRBV30; D: NA; size: NA; J: TRBJ1-6; length: 19; CDR3: CAWSIDHSGTWGYNSPLHF; DNA: TGTGCCTGGAGCATCGATCATTCGGGGACTTGGGGTTATAATTCACCCCTCCACTTT
V: TRBV6-5; D: TRBD1; size: NA; J: TRBJ2-7; length: 16; CDR3: CASSYSGTVSSYEQYF; DNA: TGTGCCAGCAGTTACTCCGGGACAGTAAGCTCCTACGAGCAGTACTTC
V: TRBV5-1; D: NA; size: NA; J: TRBJ1-5; length: 15; CDR3: CASSPGQNSNQPQHF; DNA: TGCGCCAGCAGCCCAGGACAGAATAGCAATCAGCCCCAGCATTTT
V: TRBV6-1; D: NA; size: NA; J: TRBJ1-5; length: 17; CDR3: CASSERKRTVSNQPQHF; DNA: TGTGCCAGCAGTGAAAGAAAGCGGACAGTTAGCAATCAGCCCCAGCATTTT
V: TRBV4-1; D: NA; size: NA; J: TRBJ1-5; length: 15; CDR3: CASSQDAGSNQPQHF; DNA: TGCGCCAGCAGCCAAGACGCCGGTAGCAATCAGCCCCAGCATTTT
V: TRBV11-2; D: TRBD1; size: NA; J: TRBJ2-7; length: 13; CDR3: CASSSTGSNEQYF; DNA: TGTGCCAGCAGCTCGACAGGGAGCAACGAGCAGTACTTC
V: TRBV11-2; D: TRBD2; size: few; J: TRBJ2-7; length: 16; CDR3: CASSLEPSGGAREQYF; DNA: TGTGCCAGCAGCTTAGAGCCTAGCGGGGGGGCGAGAGAGCAGTACTTC
V: TRBV30; D: TRBD1; size: NA; J: TRBJ1-4; length: 15; CDR3: CAWSATGGVGEKLFF; DNA: TGTGCCTGGAGTGCAACAGGGGGCGTAGGGGAAAAACTGTTTTTT
V: TRBV6-5; D: TRBD1; size: NA; J: TRBJ2-1; length: 14; CDR3: CATYRQGWGNEQFF; DNA: TGTGCCACCTATCGACAGGGATGGGGCAATGAGCAGTTCTTC
V: TRBV7-9; D: NA; size: NA; J: TRBJ1-1; length: 13; CDR3: CASSLQGRTEAFF; DNA: TGTGCCAGCAGCTTACAGGGAAGGACTGAAGCTTTCTTT
V: TRBV4-1; D: TRBD2; size: NA; J: TRBJ2-1; length: 17; CDR3: CASSQPPSSGGRNEQFF; DNA: TGCGCCAGCAGCCAACCGCCCTCTAGCGGGGGTAGGAATGAGCAGTTCTTC
V: TRBV5-5; D: TRBD2; size: NA; J: TRBJ2-3; length: 18; CDR3: CASSLTSGGPGSTDTQYF; DNA: TGTGCCAGCAGCTTGACTAGCGGGGGGCCAGGTAGCACAGATACGCAGTATTTT
V: TRBV3-1/TRBV3-2; D: NA; size: NA; J: TRBJ2-1; length: 19; CDR3: CASSQVYPQGALAYNEQFF; DNA: TGTGCCAGCAGCCAAGTATATCCCCAAGGGGCATTGGCGTACAATGAGCAGTTCTTC
V: TRBV2; D: NA; size: NA; J: TRBJ1-5; length: 15; CDR3: CASSLRDVGGQPQHF; DNA: TGTGCCAGCAGCCTTAGGGATGTGGGAGGTCAGCCCCAGCATTTT
V: TRBV2; D: TRBD1; size: NA; J: TRBJ2-7; length: 13; CDR3: CASRKTGDGEQYF; DNA: TGTGCCAGCAGAAAAACAGGGGATGGGGAGCAGTACTTC